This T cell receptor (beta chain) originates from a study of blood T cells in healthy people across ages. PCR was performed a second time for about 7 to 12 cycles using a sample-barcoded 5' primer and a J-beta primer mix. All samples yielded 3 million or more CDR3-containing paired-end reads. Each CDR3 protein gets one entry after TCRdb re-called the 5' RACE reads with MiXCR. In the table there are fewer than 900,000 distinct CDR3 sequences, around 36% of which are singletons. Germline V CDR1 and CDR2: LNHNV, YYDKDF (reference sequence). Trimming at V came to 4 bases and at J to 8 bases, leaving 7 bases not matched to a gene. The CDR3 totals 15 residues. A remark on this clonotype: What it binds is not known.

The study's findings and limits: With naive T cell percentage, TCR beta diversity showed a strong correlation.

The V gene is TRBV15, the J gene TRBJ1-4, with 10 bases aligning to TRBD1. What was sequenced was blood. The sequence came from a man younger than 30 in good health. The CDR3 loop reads CATSTGTGEDEKLFF. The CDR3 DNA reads TGTGCCACCAGCACAGGGACAGGGGAAGACGAAAAACTGTTTTTT.